The clone carrying this T cell receptor beta chain was picked up a small number of times. These data come from a study of technical replicates of blood from a few donors. Repertoires were generated with immunoSEQ multiplex PCR, while TCRdb's copy carries only in-frame clones and drops some. The data contain 75,000 to 95,000 clones, around 90% of them singletons. Sequenced: T cells isolated from PBMCs. The sequence was obtained from a human donor in good health.

The CDR3 coding sequence is TGTGCCATCGCGGACCAGGACAGGACTGAAGCTTTCTTT. Protein product: CAIADQDRTEAFF. V usage is TRBV10-3 and J usage is TRBJ1-1; TRBD1 matches at 7 bases. This CDR3 contains 13 residues. The germline V gene has CDR1 ENHRY and CDR2 SYGVKD. The ends lost 8 bases at V and 5 bases at J; junction bases unmatched: 8.